Listed here are 12 T cell receptor beta chains from one sample, sequenced in a study of blood T cell repertoires in COVID-19. Here immunoSEQ multiplex PCR was the method, and the copy in TCRdb shows in-frame clones only, minus some. Here the sample spans tens of thousands of clones, 60% to 85% being singletons. The specimen sequenced was peripheral blood. Source of these receptors: a woman older than 75 with active or convalescent COVID-19.

The sample holds a few counts of this clone. The chain couples TRBV15 to TRBJ2-1; 7 bases agree with TRBD2. CDR3 length: 16 amino acids. Germline values: CDR1 LNHNV, CDR2 YYDKDF (reference sequence). Germline trimming cut 3 bases from V and 2 bases from J; bases unmatched to any gene: 7. The CDR3 region is CATSRMGGVPYNEQFF. DNA of the CDR3: TGTGCCACCAGCAGGATGGGAGGGGTCCCCTACAATGAGCAGTTCTTC.

The rearrangement uses TRBV6-2 or TRBV6-3 and TRBJ2-7; D not resolved. Deletions cut 0 bases from V and 3 bases from J, with 6 bases between. Germline V gene data show CDR1 as MNHEY and CDR2 as SVGEGT. The CDR3 has 13 residues. CDR3 sequence reads: CASSYSKLYEQYF. The CDR3 nucleotides read TGTGCCAGCAGTTACTCGAAGCTCTACGAGCAGTACTTC.

The gene calls are TRBV4-3 and TRBJ2-1; D possibly corresponds to TRBD2 (5 bases). Per the germline V gene, CDR1 is LGHNA and CDR2 is YSLEER. Trimming shortened V by 4 bases and J by 5 bases, and 9 bases separated the two germline ends. This CDR3 has 13 residues. The CDR3 here is CASSLTSDNEQFF. CDR3 in DNA: TGCGCCAGCAGCCTTACTAGTGACAATGAGCAGTTCTTC.

This chain uses TRBV18 with TRBJ2-1, with TRBD2 matching 7 bases. The CDR3 has 15 residues. V was clipped by 3 bases and J by 6 bases; unmatched bases: 8. CDR1 and CDR2 from the germline V gene are KGHSH and LQKENI. CDR3 DNA: TGTGCCAGCTCACCTCGGACTAGTTTGGGCAATGAGCAGTTCTTC. Its protein is CASSPRTSLGNEQFF.

This clone appeared once. The chain uses TRBV5-6 and TRBJ1-2; 12 bases match TRBD1. The CDR3 has 16 amino acids. J gave up 8 bases and V 4 bases, and 12 bases lay outside the gene matches. The germline V gene encodes CDR1 SGHDT and CDR2 YYEEEE. The CDR3 region is CASSPGTGGLGSGYTF. The DNA of the CDR3 is TGTGCCAGCAGCCCGGGGACAGGGGGCCTCGGGAGCGGCTACACCTTC.

The genes are TRBV7-2 and TRBJ1-6; 10 bases are shared with TRBD1. The CDR3 loop spans 16 amino acids. Trimming cost V 6 bases and J 10 bases; bases outside gene matches: 12. CDR1 is SGHTA and CDR2 is FQGNSA in the germline V gene. The chain's CDR3 is CASSSNTGQGFSPLHF. For the CDR3, the DNA is TGTGCCAGCAGTTCAAACACGGGACAGGGGTTCTCACCCCTCCACTTT.

This chain connects TRBV29-1 to TRBJ2-7; a possible D gene is TRBD2 (6 bases). This CDR3 is 11 amino acids long. The V and J ends lost 6 bases and 3 bases respectively, with 9 bases between them. CDR1 is SQVTM, CDR2 ANQGSEA, per germline. CDR3 in amino acids: CSVRGGYEQYF. The CDR3 nucleotides are TGCAGCGTGAGGGGAGGCTACGAGCAGTACTTC.

The chain has TRBV7-2 and TRBJ1-6; D gene unclear. The CDR3 has 15 amino acids. Germline V lookup: CDR1 SGHTA, CDR2 FQGNSA. The germline V and J ends were trimmed by 1 base and 10 bases, with 14 bases remaining between them. The CDR3 loop is CASSLVGGVGSPLHF. The CDR3 coding sequence is TGTGCCAGCAGCTTAGTTGGCGGGGTAGGATCACCCCTCCACTTT.

The chain combines TRBV28 with TRBJ2-1; 13 bases agree with TRBD2. CDR1 and CDR2 (germline): MDHEN, SYDVKM. V lost 6 bases and J lost 9; bases outside the gene matches: 8. The CDR3 covers 15 residues. In DNA form, the CDR3 reads TGTGCCAGCAGGACGGGACTAGCGGGGTTTCCTGAGCAGTTCTTC. This sequence encodes CASRTGLAGFPEQFF. The variable domain in full, with the rest retrieved from reference TRBV28 and TRBJ2-1, is DVKVTQSSRYLVKRTGEKVFLECVQDMDHENMFWYRQDPGLGLRLIYFSYDVKMKEKGDIPEGYSVSREKKERFSLILESASTNQTSMYLCASRTGLAGFPEQFFGPGTRLTVL.

V and J are TRBV14 and TRBJ2-3; TRBD2 aligns across 8 bases. CDR3 length equals 18 residues. The J segment lost 2 bases and the V segment lost 3 bases, leaving 13 bases of the junction unmatched. Germline V gene lookup returns CDR1 SGHDN and CDR2 FVKESK. CDR3 amino acids: CASSHLGRVAGFTDTQYF. CDR3 in DNA: TGTGCCAGCAGCCATCTTGGGAGGGTAGCGGGGTTCACAGATACGCAGTATTTT.

This clone came up a few times. This chain uses TRBV5-4 with TRBJ2-6; no firm D call. Germline CDR1 and CDR2: SGHNT and YYREEE (reference sequence). The CDR3 covers 15 residues. V dropped 0 bases and J dropped 4 bases, with 8 bases sitting between them. This CDR3 is CASSLVWAGANVLTF. The DNA of the CDR3 is TGTGCCAGCAGCTTGGTATGGGCCGGGGCCAACGTCCTGACTTTC.

The chain carries TRBV7-2 and TRBJ2-7, with 7 bases identical to TRBD2. This CDR3 spans 15 amino acids. Germline V lookup: CDR1 SGHTA, CDR2 FQGNSA. V lost 5 bases and J lost 6; bases outside the gene matches: 13. CDR3 DNA: TGTGCCAGCAGCCCCACACTAGCGCGGGGCTCCGAGCAGTACTTC. It codes for CASSPTLARGSEQYF.